Listed here is a single TCR beta chain. Nominal health characterized the donors when sampled, though unrecorded immune exposures were likely. The sample belongs to a study of cytomegalovirus exposure and HLA in healthy donors. The CDR3 has 19 residues. Germline CDR1 reads SNHLY; CDR2 reads FYNNEI. The J segment lost 6 bases and the V segment lost 0 bases, leaving 10 bases of the junction unmatched. Primers for the PCR totalled 60 Vbeta and 13 Jbeta. The repertoire was sequenced with immunoSEQ multiplex PCR; TCRdb's copy has only in-frame clones and lacks some. The data contain roughly 150,000 clones, around 80% of them singletons.

The sample comprised PBMCs. The sequence came from a male donor in good health and CMV-seronegative. The rearrangement uses TRBV2 and TRBJ2-2, with 13 nucleotides matching TRBD2. The CDR3 protein is CASSEASTTSGRLSGELFF. DNA for the CDR3: TGTGCCAGCAGTGAAGCGTCTACGACTAGCGGGAGGCTTTCCGGGGAGCTGTTTTTT.